Here is one TCR beta chain with its context. This specimen comes from a study of blood T cell repertoires in COVID-19. Assay: immunoSEQ multiplex PCR; the TCRdb copy retains only in-frame clones and omits some. The table has tens of thousands of clones, under 85% seen once. V lost 9 bases and J lost 7; bases outside the gene matches: 4. Germline values: CDR1 LNHDA, CDR2 SQIVND (reference sequence). The CDR3 runs to 12 residues. V and J are TRBV19 and TRBJ2-2; 8 positions agree with TRBD2. The sequenced material came from peripheral blood. The receptor was isolated from a human donor in a cohort sampled during active COVID-19. The CDR3 spells CASVAGFGELFF. In DNA form, the CDR3 reads TGTGCCAGCGTAGCGGGGTTCGGGGAGCTGTTTTTT.